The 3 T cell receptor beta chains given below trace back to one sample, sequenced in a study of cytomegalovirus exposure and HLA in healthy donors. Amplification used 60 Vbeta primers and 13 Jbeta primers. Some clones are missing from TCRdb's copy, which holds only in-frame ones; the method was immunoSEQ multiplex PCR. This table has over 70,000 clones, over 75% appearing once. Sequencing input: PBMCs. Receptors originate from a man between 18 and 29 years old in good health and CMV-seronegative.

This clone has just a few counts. CDR3 sequence reads: CASSQGQGDSPLHF. The DNA of the CDR3 is TGCGCCAGCAGCCAGGGACAGGGCGATTCACCCCTCCACTTT. The chain couples TRBV4-1 to TRBJ1-6; 9 bases align to TRBD1. The CDR3 length is 14 residues. Unmatched junction bases numbered 2, after V lost 3 bases and J lost 8 bases. Germline V gene lookup returns CDR1 MGHRA and CDR2 YSYEKL.

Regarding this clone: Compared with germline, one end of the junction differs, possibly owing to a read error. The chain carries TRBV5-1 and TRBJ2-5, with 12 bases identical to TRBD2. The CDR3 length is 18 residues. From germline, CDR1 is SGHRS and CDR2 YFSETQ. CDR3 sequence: CASSTGLAGPLYQEAQYF. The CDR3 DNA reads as TGCGCCAGCAGCACCGGACTAGCGGGGCCGTTATACCAAGAGGCCCAGTACTTC. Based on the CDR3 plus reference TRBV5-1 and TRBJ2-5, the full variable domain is KAGVTQTPRYLIKTRGQQVTLSCSPISGHRSVSWYQQTPGQGLQFLFEYFSETQRNKGNFPGRFSGRQFSNSRSEMNVSTLELGDSALYLCASSTGLAGPLYQEAQYFGPGTRLLVL.

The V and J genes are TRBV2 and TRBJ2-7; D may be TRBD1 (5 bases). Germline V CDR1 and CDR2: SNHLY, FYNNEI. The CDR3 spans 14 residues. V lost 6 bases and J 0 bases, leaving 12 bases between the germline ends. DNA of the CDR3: TGTGCCAGCAGGTCGACAGAGAGCTCCTACGAGCAGTACTTC. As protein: CASRSTESSYEQYF.